The 30 T cell receptor beta chains below were found in one sample sequenced in a study of shared clonotypes between healthy human individuals. The data were produced by immunoSEQ multiplex PCR, yet TCRdb's version contains in-frame clones alone and is incomplete. Of approximately 2.5 million clones listed, about 92% are singletons. The specimen sequenced was naive CD4+ T cells sorted from blood. Sample subset: CD45RA+ positively selected. All receptors derive from a man aged 18 to 30 in good health.

V is TRBV9 and J is TRBJ2-7, with D tentatively TRBD1 (6 bases). The germline V gene has CDR1 SGDLS and CDR2 YYNGEE. The CDR3 has 15 amino acids. Deletions cut 3 bases from V and 4 bases from J, with 17 bases between. Written as DNA, the CDR3 is TGTGCCAGCAGCGACCGGGACAAATCGATATACGAGCAGTACTTC. It translates to CASSDRDKSIYEQYF. Supplemented by reference TRBV9 and TRBJ2-7, the full variable domain reads DSGVTQTPKHLITATGQRVTLRCSPRSGDLSVYWYQQSLDQGLQFLIQYYNGEERAKGNILERFSAQQFPDLHSELNLSSLELGDSALYFCASSDRDKSIYEQYFGPGTRLTVT.

The V gene is TRBV5-4, the J gene TRBJ1-1; no firm D call. V shed 3 bases and J shed 0 bases, with 9 bases lying between them. CDR1 and CDR2 (germline): SGHNT, YYREEE (reference sequence). The CDR3 contains 14 residues. The CDR3 sequence: CASSSDGLNTEAFF. Here the CDR3 DNA reads TGTGCCAGCAGCTCGGACGGTTTGAACACTGAAGCTTTCTTT.

The chain combines TRBV5-1 with TRBJ1-3, with D perhaps TRBD1 (5 bases). This CDR3 has 14 residues. The germline V gene has CDR1 SGHRS and CDR2 YFSETQ. V dropped 3 bases and J dropped 2 bases, with 9 bases sitting between them. The CDR3 nucleotides read TGCGCCAGCAGCTCGAGGGACCCTGGAAACACCATATATTTT. It translates to CASSSRDPGNTIYF.

As for this clone: Within the sample, other DNA sequences also encode this same CDR3. The V gene is TRBV30, the J gene TRBJ1-5; tentative D call: TRBD1 (6 bases). Germline CDR1 reads GTSNPN; CDR2 reads SVGIG (reference sequence). CDR3 length: 14 amino acids. Trimming pared 1 base from V and 3 bases from J, leaving 10 bases between. The CDR3 DNA reads TGTGCCTGGAGTGCAGCAGGGGCCAATCAGCCCCAGCATTTT. Amino acids: CAWSAAGANQPQHF. The whole variable domain, remainder taken from reference TRBV30 and TRBJ1-5, is SQTIHQWPATLVQPVGSPLSLECTVEGTSNPNLYWYRQAAGRGLQLLFYSVGIGQISSEVPQNLSASRPQDRQFILSSKKLLLSDSGFYLCAWSAAGANQPQHFGDGTRLSIL.

This CDR3 reads CASSRPGLADFYEQYF. The DNA of the CDR3 is TGTGCCAGCAGTCGGCCCGGACTAGCGGATTTCTACGAGCAGTACTTC. The chain recombines TRBV7-2 with TRBJ2-7; 10 bases are a match to TRBD2. The CDR3 sequence is 16 residues long. The junction had 11 bases not matched to a gene; V was cut back by 6 bases and J by 3 bases. Germline CDR1 is SGHTA and CDR2 is FQGNSA.

This clone has just one count. The chain uses TRBV15 and TRBJ1-1; tentative D call: TRBD1 (6 bases). The CDR3 has 14 amino acids. Germline CDR1 reads LNHNV; CDR2 reads YYDKDF (reference sequence). Trimming shortened V by 5 bases and J by 1 base, and 11 bases separated the two germline ends. CDR3 sequence: CATSPGHSNTEAFF. Here the CDR3 DNA reads TGTGCCACCAGCCCGGGACACTCGAACACTGAAGCTTTCTTT.

This clone turned up a few times. The chain carries TRBV5-5 and TRBJ1-4; no clear D. The CDR3 has 15 residues. V was cut by 0 bases and J by 2 bases, with 8 bases left in between. Germline V lookup: CDR1 SGHKS, CDR2 YYEKEE (reference sequence). The CDR3 DNA sequence: TGTGCCAGCAGCTTGGAGTGGGCTACTAATGAAAAACTGTTTTTT. It specifies CASSLEWATNEKLFF.

The chain combines TRBV7-9 with TRBJ2-7; 7 bases map to TRBD1. The ends lost 5 bases at V and 2 bases at J; junction bases unmatched: 9. This CDR3 is built from 15 residues. The germline gives CDR1 SEHNR, CDR2 FQNEAQ (reference sequence). The CDR3 here is CASSGPRTGAYEQYF. The CDR3 DNA sequence: TGTGCCAGCAGCGGGCCGAGGACAGGTGCCTACGAGCAGTACTTC.

The CDR3 DNA follows: TGTGCCAGCAGGCCCGCGGGTAGCGGGGGAGGAATTCAGTACTTC. It yields the protein CASRPAGSGGGIQYF. The chain uses TRBV6-5 and TRBJ2-4; 9 bases match TRBD2. The CDR3 runs 15 residues. Germline V gene sequence: CDR1 MNHEY, CDR2 SVGAGI. The trim removed 6 bases at V and 10 bases at J, leaving 13 bases unmatched.

The chain couples TRBV6-5 to TRBJ2-5, with D possibly matching TRBD2 (6 bases). In germline, CDR1 is MNHEY, CDR2 SVGAGI. The CDR3 has 13 amino acids. Trimming stripped 5 bases from V and 4 bases from J, with 11 bases between. The CDR3 region has the DNA TGTGCCAGCAGTCGGCCGGGAGCAGAGACCCAGTACTTC. The encoded protein is CASSRPGAETQYF.

The chain joins TRBV11-2 to TRBJ2-1, with TRBD1 matching over 12 bases. V shed 5 bases, J shed 8 bases, and the junction held 7 bases outside the gene matches. The length of the CDR3 is 15 residues. Per the germline V gene, CDR1 is SGHAT and CDR2 is FQNNGV. CDR3 amino acids: CASSPGTGGWYEQFF. The CDR3 DNA sequence: TGTGCCAGCAGCCCCGGGACAGGGGGCTGGTATGAGCAGTTCTTC.

The rearrangement uses TRBV9 and TRBJ2-5, with 9 bases that match TRBD1. V lost 4 bases to trimming and J lost 3 bases; unmatched junction nucleotides: 4. Germline V gene lookup returns CDR1 SGDLS and CDR2 YYNGEE. This CDR3 has 14 residues. CDR3 residues: CASSLRTGEETQYF. Here the CDR3 DNA reads TGTGCCAGCAGCCTCCGGACAGGGGAAGAGACCCAGTACTTC.

The CDR3, as DNA: TGTGCCAGCAGCTTGGAGGGACAGGGGGCACCTACGCAGTATTTT. Translating it yields CASSLEGQGAPTQYF. V gene TRBV5-4 combines with J gene TRBJ2-3, with TRBD1 matching 12 bases. This CDR3 comprises 15 residues. CDR1 and CDR2 (germline): SGHNT, YYREEE (reference sequence). The J segment lost 8 bases and the V segment lost 0 bases, leaving 4 bases of the junction unmatched.

This chain uses TRBV27 with TRBJ1-5; TRBD1 agrees at 8 bases. The CDR3 loop spans 15 amino acids. Germline values: CDR1 MNHEY, CDR2 SMNVEV (reference sequence). V trimming: 1 base; J trimming: 6 bases; junction bases outside the gene matches: 5. CDR3: CASSLWGTGVQPQHF. DNA for the CDR3: TGTGCCAGCAGTTTATGGGGGACAGGTGTTCAGCCCCAGCATTTT.

The rearrangement links TRBV7-9 to TRBJ2-7, with TRBD2 matching 10 bases. This CDR3 has 15 amino acids. In germline, CDR1 is SEHNR, CDR2 FQNEAQ (reference sequence). J lost 2 bases, V lost 5 bases, and 6 bases had no gene match. The CDR3 nucleotides read TGTGCCAGCAGCCTTAATCTAGCGGGAGCCTACGAGCAGTACTTC. Translation: CASSLNLAGAYEQYF.

The J gene is TRBJ2-3, the V gene TRBV5-6, with 10 positions matching TRBD1. Germline V lookup: CDR1 SGHDT, CDR2 YYEEEE. The junction had 4 bases not matched to a gene; V was cut back by 4 bases and J by 5 bases. CDR3 size: 14 residues. The CDR3 is CASSMDRGKDTQYF. DNA of the CDR3: TGTGCCAGCAGCATGGACAGGGGGAAAGATACGCAGTATTTT.

The rearrangement joins TRBV5-1 to TRBJ2-7; 10 bases are shared with TRBD2. CDR3 length: 15 amino acids. J gave up 1 base and V 4 bases, and 5 bases lay outside the gene matches. Germline V gene lookup returns CDR1 SGHRS and CDR2 YFSETQ. Written as DNA, the CDR3 is TGCGCCAGCAGCGTGCTAGCGGGAGCTTCCTACGAGCAGTACTTC. Its translation: CASSVLAGASYEQYF.

This clone was observed once. The V and J genes are TRBV6-5 and TRBJ1-6, with 7 bases lining up with TRBD1. V was pared by 7 bases and J by 8 bases, with 5 bases of the junction left unmatched. Germline V CDR1 and CDR2: MNHEY, SVGAGI. The CDR3 is made up of 13 amino acids. The CDR3 nucleotides read TGTGCCAGCAAACAGGGGACCTATTCACCCCTCCACTTT. It encodes CASKQGTYSPLHF.

This chain links TRBV7-9 with TRBJ1-1; D is perhaps TRBD1 (5 bases). Trimming shortened V by 6 bases and J by 0 bases, and 17 bases separated the two germline ends. CDR3 length equals 16 residues. Per germline, CDR1 SEHNR and CDR2 FQNEAQ (reference sequence). In DNA, the CDR3 is TGTGCCAGCAGTAAATTAGGTCAGGGAATGAACACTGAAGCTTTCTTT. Its translation is CASSKLGQGMNTEAFF.

The V call is TRBV27, the J call TRBJ2-1, with D perhaps matching TRBD2 (6 bases). The germline CDR1 and CDR2 sequences are MNHEY and SMNVEV (reference sequence). The CDR3 consists of 17 residues. The germline V and J ends were trimmed by 4 bases and 4 bases, with 20 bases remaining between them. CDR3 residues: CASSSPAFREPYNEQFF. The CDR3 DNA reads as TGTGCCAGCAGTTCCCCAGCTTTTCGGGAGCCGTACAATGAGCAGTTCTTC.

This chain joins TRBV9 and TRBJ2-7, with 14 bases identical to TRBD2. V dropped 4 bases and J dropped 6; count of bases not matched to a gene: 9. Germline V gene data show CDR1 as SGDLS and CDR2 as YYNGEE. This CDR3 has 16 residues. The DNA of the CDR3 is TGTGCCAGCAGCAAGGGACTAGCGGGAGATCCGGGCGAGCAGTACTTC. Translating it yields CASSKGLAGDPGEQYF.

The chain carries TRBV11-3 and TRBJ2-7, with TRBD1 identical over 8 bases. The J segment lost 7 bases and the V segment lost 4 bases, leaving 12 bases of the junction unmatched. Germline V CDR1 and CDR2: SGHNT, YENEEA. The CDR3 has 15 residues. The CDR3 is CASSSSGAGGNEQYF. The CDR3 coding sequence is TGTGCCAGCAGCTCCTCCGGGGCAGGGGGCAATGAGCAGTACTTC.

Written as DNA, the CDR3 is TGTGCCATCAGCGTCGGGGGGAGCAACACTGAAGCTTTCTTT. It translates to CAISVGGSNTEAFF. The V gene is TRBV10-3, the J gene TRBJ1-1; tentatively, D is TRBD1 (5 bases). Per the germline V gene, CDR1 is ENHRY and CDR2 is SYGVKD. Trimming took 6 bases from V and 2 from J, leaving 13 bases between them. This CDR3 comprises 14 residues.

This chain links TRBV18 with TRBJ2-7; possible D gene TRBD1, 5 bases. The CDR3 is 15 residues long. Trimming took 3 bases from V and 4 from J, leaving 16 bases between them. CDR1 and CDR2 (germline): KGHSH, LQKENI. The CDR3 DNA reads TGTGCCAGCTCACCGCGACAGCCCGATAGTTACGAGCAGTACTTC. This encodes CASSPRQPDSYEQYF.

V is TRBV10-3 and J is TRBJ2-7; TRBD2 aligns across 7 bases. Germline assignment: CDR1 ENHRY and CDR2 SYGVKD. V shed 4 bases and J 7 bases; nucleotides not matched to a gene: 13. The CDR3 is made up of 15 amino acids. CDR3 nucleotides: TGTGCCATCAGTGTTGGTGCTTCGGGAGCGGGGGAGCAGTACTTC. It encodes CAISVGASGAGEQYF.

This clone occurred a few times. Other DNA sequences in this sample translate to the same CDR3. The chain joins TRBV30 to TRBJ1-5; D perhaps matches TRBD1 (5 bases). Trimming removed 2 bases at V and 3 bases at J, with 8 bases between. This CDR3 has 13 amino acids. Germline-derived CDR1 and CDR2 are GTSNPN and SVGIG (reference sequence). The CDR3 nucleotides are TGTGCCTGGAGTCCGGGACCCAATCAGCCCCAGCATTTT. Protein: CAWSPGPNQPQHF.

This sequence joins TRBV29-1 and TRBJ2-5; D gene unclear. Trimming shortened V by 0 bases and J by 9 bases, and 8 bases separated the two germline ends. This CDR3 has 11 residues. Germline V gives CDR1 SQVTM, CDR2 ANQGSEA. The CDR3 spells CSVEDGPAQYF. Written as DNA, the CDR3 is TGCAGCGTTGAAGATGGCCCAGCCCAGTACTTC. Full variable domain (rest looked up from reference TRBV29-1 and TRBJ2-5): SAVISQKPSRDICQRGTSLTIQCQVDSQVTMMFWYRQQPGQSLTLIATANQGSEATYESGFVIDKFPISRPNLTFSTLTVSNMSPEDSSIYLCSVEDGPAQYFGPGTRLLVL.

The rearrangement joins TRBV30 to TRBJ1-6, with no clear D. Germline-derived CDR1 and CDR2 are GTSNPN and SVGIG (reference sequence). The CDR3 loop spans 12 amino acids. Trimming stripped 2 bases from V and 14 bases from J, with 13 bases between. DNA for the CDR3: TGTGCCTGGAGTACCGGAGCCCCAACCCTCCACTTT. As protein: CAWSTGAPTLHF.

The rearrangement uses TRBV2 and TRBJ2-7; D is unresolved. Trimming pared 7 bases from V and 2 bases from J, leaving 6 bases between. CDR3 size: 11 residues. CDR1 SNHLY and CDR2 FYNNEI come from the germline V gene. This chain's CDR3 is CASTSTYEQYF. The CDR3 DNA is TGTGCCAGCACCAGCACCTACGAGCAGTACTTC.

This chain connects TRBV10-3 to TRBJ2-5; TRBD2 aligns across 9 bases. This CDR3 is 15 amino acids long. Losses at the gene ends were 2 bases for V and 4 bases for J; bases not matched to a gene: 5. Germline lookup yields CDR1 ENHRY and CDR2 SYGVKD. The CDR3 DNA reads TGTGCCATCAGTGAGGCGGGAGGGCCTCGAGAGACCCAGTACTTC. Residues: CAISEAGGPRETQYF.